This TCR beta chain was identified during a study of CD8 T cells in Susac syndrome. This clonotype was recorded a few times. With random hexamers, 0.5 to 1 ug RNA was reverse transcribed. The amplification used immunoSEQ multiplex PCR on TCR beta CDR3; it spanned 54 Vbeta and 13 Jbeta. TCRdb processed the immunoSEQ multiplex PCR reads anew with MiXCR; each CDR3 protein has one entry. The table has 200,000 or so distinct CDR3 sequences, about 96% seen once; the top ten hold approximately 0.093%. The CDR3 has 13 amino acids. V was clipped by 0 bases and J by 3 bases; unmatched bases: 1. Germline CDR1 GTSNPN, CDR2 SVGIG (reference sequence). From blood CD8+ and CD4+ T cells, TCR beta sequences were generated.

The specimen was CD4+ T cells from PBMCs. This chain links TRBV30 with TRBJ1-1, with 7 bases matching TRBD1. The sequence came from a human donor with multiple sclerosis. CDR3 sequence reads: CAWSVQGDTEAFF. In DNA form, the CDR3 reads TGTGCCTGGAGTGTGCAGGGGGACACTGAAGCTTTCTTT.